This TCR beta chain came from a study of human T cells and chemical hapten exposure. TCRdb ran MiXCR on the RACE reads and lists one entry per CDR3 protein. The sample gives roughly 100,000 distinct CDR3 sequences, 8.5% to 9% of which show up once; about 3% is in the top ten. This clonotype was detected a few times. Trimming left V 6 bases short and J 10 bases short, with 12 bases between. CDR1 is MGHDK and CDR2 is SYGVNS in the germline V gene. The CDR3 length is 12 residues. Time point noted: healthy volunteer bleed at 2 weeks. Total RNA was extracted from unfractionated whole blood. The sequence derives from a female donor in good health. Some clones in this sample may be carry-over from other donors' samples. Sequences were obtained from whole blood. The rearrangement uses TRBV25-1 and TRBJ1-4; D might be TRBD1 (5 bases). The CDR3 here is CASSLGTGKLFF. CDR3 in DNA: TGTGCCAGCAGCCTAGGGACCGGAAAACTGTTTTTT.